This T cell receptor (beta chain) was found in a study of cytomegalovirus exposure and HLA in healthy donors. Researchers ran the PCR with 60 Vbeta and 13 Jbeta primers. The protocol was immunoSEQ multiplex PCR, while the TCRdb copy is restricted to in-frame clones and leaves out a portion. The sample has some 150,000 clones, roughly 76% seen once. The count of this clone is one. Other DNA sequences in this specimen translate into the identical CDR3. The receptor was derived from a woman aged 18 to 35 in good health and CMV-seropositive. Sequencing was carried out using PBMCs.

The chain's CDR3 is CAISSGGALDTQYF. Written as DNA, the CDR3 is TGTGCCATCAGTTCCGGGGGGGCCTTAGATACGCAGTATTTT. The V gene is TRBV10-3, the J gene TRBJ2-3, with 8 nucleotides matching TRBD2. Losses at the gene ends were 5 bases for V and 5 bases for J; bases not matched to a gene: 6. In germline, CDR1 is ENHRY, CDR2 SYGVKD. CDR3 length: 14 amino acids.